A single T cell receptor beta chain is shown here with its context. The antigen is not known. This record comes from a study of OX40 agonist ivuxolimab in advanced cancers. Looking at the study overall: Every patient in dose escalation had hepatocellular carcinoma, melanoma, renal cell or head and neck cancer. Three patients got partial responses; one had hepatocellular carcinoma and two had cutaneous melanoma.

General study findings and limits: Some nonresponders likewise displayed low normalized T-cell clonal expansion. There was clonal expansion of CD4+ and CD8+ blood T cells by week 6 at 0.1 to 3.0 mg/kg.

This CDR3 contains 17 residues. Germline CDR1 reads SEHNR; CDR2 reads FQNEAQ (reference sequence). J was trimmed by 4 bases and V by 2 bases; bases with no gene match: 12. The table came from immunoSEQ multiplex PCR; TCRdb's copy has only in-frame clones and leaves some out. The data hold under 80,000 clones, with more than 70% observed a single time. The sequencing used CD4+ or CD8+ T cells sorted from blood, collected in a trial of the OX40 agonist ivuxolimab. The chain employs TRBV7-9 and TRBJ1-1; TRBD1 agrees at 8 bases. This TCR derives from an adult with an advanced solid tumor such as melanoma, head and neck, liver or kidney cancer. In DNA, the CDR3 is TGTGCCAGCAGCTTAAACCCCCGACGGACAGGGCTCACTGAAGCTTTCTTT. It encodes CASSLNPRRTGLTEAFF.